This TCR beta chain was sequenced for a study of blood T cell repertoires in COVID-19. One Seattle source followed patients from active infection through their disease course. The V and J ends lost 6 bases and 4 bases respectively, with 12 bases between them. From germline, CDR1 is KGHSH and CDR2 LQKENI. The CDR3 length is 13 residues. The protocol was immunoSEQ multiplex PCR, while the TCRdb copy is restricted to in-frame clones and leaves out a portion. Of about 180,000 clones listed, around four fifths are singletons. The chain uses TRBV18 and TRBJ1-1; D gene ambiguous. Sequencing was performed on peripheral blood. This receptor was taken from a woman aged 70-85 years with COVID-19, enrolled during active disease. The CDR3, as DNA: TGTGCCAGCTCGTCGTCCTTCCCCACTGAAGCTTTCTTT. Translation gives CASSSSFPTEAFF.